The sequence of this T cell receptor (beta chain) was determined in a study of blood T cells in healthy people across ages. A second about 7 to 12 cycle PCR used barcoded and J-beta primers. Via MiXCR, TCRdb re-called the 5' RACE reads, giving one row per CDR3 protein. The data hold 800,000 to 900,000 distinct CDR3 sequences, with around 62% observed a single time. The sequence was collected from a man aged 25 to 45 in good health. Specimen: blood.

CDR3 loop: CASSLEAGLKTQYF. The CDR3 bases are TGTGCCAGCAGCCTCGAGGCAGGGTTAAAGACCCAGTACTTC. The chain couples TRBV14 to TRBJ2-5; D may be TRBD1 (5 bases). Deletions cut 4 bases from V and 6 bases from J, with 15 bases between. CDR3 length equals 14 residues. Germline V gene data show CDR1 as SGHDN and CDR2 as FVKESK.